This T cell receptor beta chain was identified during a study of blood T cell repertoires in COVID-19. At the level of the study: COVID-19 samples from acute and convalescent phases originated in the United States, Italy and Spain. The cDNA or gDNA used as material had been derived from T cells, B-cell-depleted T cells, or PBMCs.

Source study methods: Nucleated cell counts were estimated from reference gene primer amplification. The method was immunoSEQ multiplex PCR; TCRdb's version includes in-frame clones alone and lacks a portion of them. For V, J and clone size, that table is used; D and trimming come from the DNA. The table has 150,000 or so clones, over 75% seen once. Seattle's enrolled individuals joined amid active infection and were then monitored longitudinally. After removal of 6 bases from V and 0 bases from J, the junction contained 13 bases not matched to a gene. The CDR3 covers 19 residues. The germline V gene has CDR1 MNHEY and CDR2 SVGEGT.

This TCR was sampled from a man aged 18-30 years with COVID-19, enrolled during active disease. The chain links TRBV6-2 or TRBV6-3 to TRBJ2-1; 11 nucleotides line up with TRBD2. Sequencing used peripheral blood. The CDR3 here is CASSHILAGGNPSYNEQFF. The CDR3 DNA sequence: TGTGCCAGCAGCCACATTCTAGCGGGAGGAAACCCCTCCTACAATGAGCAGTTCTTC.